The present T cell receptor beta chain was sequenced within a study of CD8 T cells in ankylosing spondylitis. Points from the study as a whole: Reportedly, disease-linked clones are significantly enriched in ankylosing spondylitis patients' matched synovial fluid. The disease-linked clones had a CD8+ phenotype and low blood frequencies. Ankylosing spondylitis blood appeared to carry a characteristic TCR beta motif of eight or nine highly homologous variants.

A remark on this clonotype: Its target is unknown.

Molecular-barcoded quantitative 5'-RACE produced these TCR beta libraries. Via MiXCR, TCRdb re-called the 5' RACE reads, giving one row per CDR3 protein. This sample has roughly 300,000 distinct CDR3 sequences, with 8% found just once. The sequenced sample was blood, either unsorted or a sorted T cell fraction (not recorded which). The receptor was isolated from a male donor with ankylosing spondylitis.

The CDR3 DNA reads as TGTGCCAGCAGCTTAGGTGGGGACAGGGGGCGTGCTGAGCAGTTCTTC. Its protein is CASSLGGDRGRAEQFF. V and J are TRBV7-9 and TRBJ2-1; 12 bases are shared with TRBD1. After removal of 1 base from V and 9 bases from J, the junction contained 7 bases not matched to a gene. Per the germline V gene, CDR1 is SEHNR and CDR2 is FQNEAQ (reference sequence). The CDR3 totals 16 residues.